This TCR beta chain was captured by sequencing in a study of cytomegalovirus exposure and HLA in healthy donors. Amplification used 60 Vbeta primers and 13 Jbeta primers. Sequenced by immunoSEQ multiplex PCR; TCRdb stores in-frame clones only, minus some. The repertoire has some 90,000 clones, around 81% of them found once; the top ten carry approximately 4%. Germline CDR1 is MNHNY and CDR2 is SVGAGI (reference sequence). The CDR3 totals 15 residues. With 6 bases clipped from V and 8 bases from J, the junction kept 12 bases outside the gene matches. The sequenced sample was PBMCs. The chain joins TRBV6-6 to TRBJ1-4; 7 nucleotides line up with TRBD1. The source is a woman in her 70s in good health and CMV-seropositive. The CDR3, as DNA: TGTGCCAGCAGGAAGCAGGGGGTCATTCCCGAAAAACTGTTTTTT. Translation gives CASRKQGVIPEKLFF.